The source of this T cell receptor (beta chain) is a study of T cells in Graves' hyperthyroidism and ophthalmopathy. Amplified regions were TCR beta CDR3 sequences from RNA transcripts. The study used the HTBI primer set for a first-round RT-PCR of the TCR CDR3. TCRdb re-called the multiplex PCR reads with MiXCR, one entry per CDR3 protein. The sample yields hundreds of thousands of distinct CDR3 sequences, roughly 15% seen once. This clonotype came up many times. CDR3 size: 15 residues. J lost 5 bases, V lost 5 bases, and 10 bases had no gene match. The study defined stable Graves' hyperthyroidism as no ophthalmopathy progression within 18 months.

The specimen sequenced was blood. The J gene is TRBJ2-7, the V gene TRBV12-3 or TRBV12-4; 9 bases align to TRBD2. This TCR was sampled from a woman between 18 and 29 years old with Graves' hyperthyroidism. The CDR3 loop reads CASSVRREGRNEQYF. The CDR3 region has the DNA TGTGCCAGCAGTGTCCGGCGGGAGGGCCGCAACGAGCAGTACTTC.